Following are 29 T cell receptor beta chains from one sample sequenced in a study of blood T cells in healthy people across ages. Primed by a sample-barcoded 5' primer and a J-beta primer mix, a second PCR proceeded for roughly 7 to 11 cycles. TCRdb re-derived calls from the 5' RACE reads in MiXCR, one entry per CDR3 protein. The table records approximately 780,000 distinct CDR3 sequences, 25% to 30% of them present only once. These data also featured in a second study, about T cells of mothers and their children.

The sequenced sample was blood. The receptors here all came from a boy aged 5-17 years in good health.

Notes on this clonotype: Mismatch with germline at one junction end may stem from a read error. The chain has TRBV2 and TRBJ1-2; D unresolved. The CDR3 runs to 15 residues. CDR1 is SNHLY, CDR2 FYNNEI, per germline. The CDR3 protein is CANSEVNRALGGYTF. The CDR3 DNA reads TGTGCCAACAGTGAAGTGAACCGGGCCCTTGGGGGCTACACCTTC.

This clonotype was seen a handful of times. This chain links TRBV7-3 with TRBJ2-7; tentatively, D is TRBD2 (6 bases). V shed 5 bases and J shed 1 base, with 12 bases lying between them. Germline V lookup: CDR1 SGHTA, CDR2 FQGTGA. The CDR3 has 14 amino acids. The CDR3 protein is CASSPHGGSYEQYF. The CDR3 region has the DNA TGTGCCAGCAGCCCACACGGGGGTTCCTACGAGCAGTACTTC.

The chain couples TRBV6-5 to TRBJ2-3; tentative D call: TRBD1 (6 bases). Germline loops: CDR1 MNHEY, CDR2 SVGAGI. There are 16 residues in the CDR3. The ends were cut back, 2 bases at V and 1 base at J, with 13 bases in the middle. The chain's CDR3 is CASSYGTGIGTDTQYF. The CDR3 DNA follows: TGTGCCAGCAGTTACGGAACAGGGATCGGCACAGATACGCAGTATTTT.

V and J are TRBV28 and TRBJ2-5; D perhaps matches TRBD2 (7 bases). The last part of the DNA fits TRBJ2-7 better; the J call may be wrong. Germline assignment: CDR1 MDHEN and CDR2 SYDVKM. The CDR3 length is 16 residues. The CDR3: CASSPRGGRSSYEQYF. The CDR3 DNA follows: TGTGCCAGCAGCCCAAGGGGGGGGCGAAGCTCCTACGAGCAGTACTTC.

This clonotype showed up just a few times. V gene TRBV2 combines with J gene TRBJ1-4; no definite D call. Trimming left V 0 bases short and J 7 bases short, with 9 bases between. The CDR3 totals 14 residues. CDR1 is SNHLY, CDR2 FYNNEI, per germline. CDR3 residues: CASSEARRREKLFF. The CDR3 DNA sequence: TGTGCCAGCAGTGAAGCCCGCAGACGTGAAAAACTGTTTTTT.

Details on this clonotype: A read error is likely, as this CDR3 ends without the conserved phenylalanine or tryptophan. J is TRBJ1-2 and V is TRBV7-9; D remains unclear. V was shortened by 5 bases and J by 8 bases, with 18 bases between the two germline ends. Germline-derived CDR1 and CDR2 are SEHNR and FQNEAQ (reference sequence). The CDR3 extends over 14 amino acids. As DNA, the CDR3 is TGTGCCAGCAGCCGCCGACCCTGGGTGGTAGGCTACACCCTC. Protein: CASSRRPWVVGYTL.

The chain is built from TRBV27 and TRBJ2-5, with D perhaps matching TRBD2 (5 bases). This CDR3 has 15 amino acids. Trimming cost V 2 bases and J 2 bases, with 12 bases left between them. Germline V gives CDR1 MNHEY, CDR2 SMNVEV (reference sequence). The CDR3 DNA reads as TGTGCCAGCAGTTTACTCGGCGGGCAGCAAGAGACCCAGTACTTC. Translating it yields CASSLLGGQQETQYF.

The V and J genes are TRBV5-6 and TRBJ2-7; 7 positions match TRBD2. The J call could be wrong; TRBJ2-5 is a better fit for the DNA end. The CDR3 sequence is 16 residues long. Per germline, CDR1 SGHDT and CDR2 YYEEEE. CDR3 sequence reads: CASSLDRGGGQETQYF. In nucleotides, the CDR3 is TGTGCCAGCAGCTTGGATCGTGGGGGGGGCCAAGAGACCCAGTACTTC.

The chain links TRBV6-1 to TRBJ1-3; D ambiguous. CDR3 length equals 15 residues. The germline CDR1 and CDR2 sequences are MNHNS and SASEGT. Trimming cost V 2 bases and J 0 bases, with 8 bases left between them. In DNA form, the CDR3 reads TGTGCCAGCAGTGAATCTACGGACTCTGGAAACACCATATATTTT. Translating gives CASSESTDSGNTIYF.

V usage is TRBV7-2 and J usage is TRBJ2-5; TRBD2 agrees at 13 bases. Germline CDR1 is SGHTA and CDR2 is FQGNSA. J was trimmed by 4 bases and V by 5 bases; bases with no gene match: 16. The CDR3 covers 19 residues. The CDR3 here is CASSTGLAGVQEGTETQYF. For the CDR3, the DNA is TGTGCCAGCAGCACAGGACTAGCGGGGGTCCAGGAAGGCACAGAGACCCAGTACTTC.

This clonotype was detected a few times. This sequence joins TRBV7-3 and TRBJ2-5, with TRBD1 matching over 7 bases. The CDR3 contains 15 residues. The trim removed 6 bases at V and 5 bases at J, leaving 12 bases unmatched. The germline V gene encodes CDR1 SGHTA and CDR2 FQGTGA. Written as DNA, the CDR3 is TGTGCCAGCAGTCGAAATCAGGGGGTTGGGGAGACCCAGTACTTC. Translation gives CASSRNQGVGETQYF. The full variable domain, with the rest looked up from reference TRBV7-3 and TRBJ2-5, is GAGVSQTPSNKVTEKGKYVELRCDPISGHTALYWYRQSLGQGPEFLIYFQGTGAADDSGLPNDRFFAVRPEGSVSTLKIQRTERGDSAVYLCASSRNQGVGETQYFGPGTRLLVL.

J is TRBJ2-5 and V is TRBV9; 9 bases fit TRBD1. Gene TRBJ2-7 matches the end of the DNA better, so the J call may be wrong. The CDR3 has 15 amino acids. Germline-derived CDR1 and CDR2 are SGDLS and YYNGEE. CDR3: CASSETGTGLYEQYF. In DNA, the CDR3 is TGTGCCAGCAGCGAGACCGGGACAGGGCTCTACGAGCAGTACTTC.

This clonotype occurred a few times. The junction departs from the called germline gene at one end, perhaps through a read error. CDR3 sequence reads: CSARSRSGGASYNELFF. CDR3 nucleotide sequence: TGCAGTGCTAGGTCTCGTAGCGGGGGGGCATCCTACAATGAGCTGTTCTTC. The chain combines TRBV20-1 with TRBJ2-5; 11 bases match TRBD2. The CDR3 covers 17 residues. Germline CDR1 and CDR2: DFQATT and SNEGSKA (reference sequence).

Here the CDR3 reads CASSPLVGVANYGYTF. DNA of the CDR3: TGTGCCAGCTCACCATTGGTCGGGGTGGCTAACTATGGCTACACCTTC. The chain carries TRBV18 and TRBJ1-2; the D is unclear. Germline values: CDR1 KGHSH, CDR2 LQKENI. The CDR3 spans 16 residues. V lost 2 bases and J 0 bases, leaving 13 bases between the germline ends.

This chain joins TRBV13 and TRBJ1-1; D is undetermined. Trimming took off 3 bases at V and 10 bases at J, with 15 bases between the two ends. This CDR3 has 13 amino acids. Germline-derived CDR1 and CDR2 are PRHDT and FYEKMQ (reference sequence). As DNA, the CDR3 is TGTGCCAGCAGCTTGGGGAGAGGAGGTGGAGCTTTCTTT. Its protein is CASSLGRGGGAFF.

This clonotype was seen more than once but under ten times. The CDR3 region has the DNA TGTGCCAGCCAAGACAAACAATTTATGAACACTGAAGCTTTCTTT. The encoded protein is CASQDKQFMNTEAFF. This chain joins TRBV6-5 and TRBJ1-1; no clear D. The CDR3 spans 15 residues. The germline gives CDR1 MNHEY, CDR2 SVGAGI. V was clipped by 8 bases and J by 0 bases, with 16 bases between them.

The chain links TRBV5-1 to TRBJ1-2; D is possibly TRBD1 (5 bases). Trimming shortened V by 0 bases and J by 6 bases, and 15 bases separated the two germline ends. Germline V CDR1 and CDR2: SGHRS, YFSETQ. The CDR3 covers 15 residues. The CDR3 reads CASSLDIGGEDGYTF. In nucleotides, the CDR3 is TGCGCCAGCAGCTTGGACATAGGAGGGGAAGATGGCTACACCTTC.

This clonotype has ten or more counts. V and J are TRBV13 and TRBJ2-5; 9 bases line up with TRBD2. Germline V gene sequence: CDR1 PRHDT, CDR2 FYEKMQ (reference sequence). V dropped 3 bases and J dropped 4; count of bases not matched to a gene: 6. The CDR3 sequence is 15 residues long. CDR3 DNA sequence: TGTGCCAGCAGCTTGGGCGGGGGGGCCGGAGAGACCCAGTACTTC. Translated, it gives CASSLGGGAGETQYF.

The CDR3 loop reads CASSPPGGFSYEQYF. CDR3 DNA sequence: TGTGCCAGCAGCCCCCCCGGCGGCTTCTCCTACGAGCAGTACTTC. The chain uses TRBV3-1 and TRBJ2-7; D unresolved. Per germline, CDR1 LGHDT and CDR2 YNNKEL (reference sequence). Trimming pared 4 bases from V and 0 bases from J, leaving 13 bases between. The CDR3 contains 15 residues.

J is TRBJ2-2 and V is TRBV27; TRBD2 matches at 15 bases. The germline V gene has CDR1 MNHEY and CDR2 SMNVEV (reference sequence). This CDR3 comprises 17 residues. J lost 7 bases, V lost 4 bases, and 7 bases had no gene match. CDR3: CASSSAPGLAGGGELFF. The CDR3, as DNA: TGTGCCAGCAGTTCCGCTCCGGGACTAGCGGGGGGCGGGGAGCTGTTTTTT.

This chain connects TRBV5-1 to TRBJ1-1; D ambiguous. This CDR3 region has 14 residues. The germline V gene encodes CDR1 SGHRS and CDR2 YFSETQ. The V end lost 2 bases, the J end lost 5 bases, and 13 bases lay between the germline ends. Written as DNA, the CDR3 is TGCGCCAGCAGCTTAATGGCTGTGGGAACTGAAGCTTTCTTT. Translation gives CASSLMAVGTEAFF.

The chain links TRBV7-9 to TRBJ2-5; maybe TRBD2 (6 bases). Trimming cost V 5 bases and J 4 bases, with 14 bases left between them. Germline values: CDR1 SEHNR, CDR2 FQNEAQ (reference sequence). There are 14 residues in the CDR3. Written as DNA, the CDR3 is TGTGCCAGCAGCCTCCAGGAGGGAGGAGAGACCCAGTACTTC. Translation gives CASSLQEGGETQYF.

The chain combines TRBV6-1 with TRBJ2-1, with D unresolved. V was cut by 5 bases and J by 5 bases, with 13 bases left in between. The CDR3 extends over 14 amino acids. CDR1 and CDR2 from the germline V gene are MNHNS and SASEGT. CDR3 residues: CASSFKGIHNEQFF. The CDR3 nucleotides are TGTGCCAGCAGTTTTAAGGGCATCCACAATGAGCAGTTCTTC.

As concerns this clonotype: Germline is not matched at one junction end, which may reflect a read error. The chain is built from TRBV20-1 and TRBJ1-4; 9 bases align to TRBD1. The CDR3 is made up of 13 amino acids. Germline V lookup: CDR1 DFQATT, CDR2 SNEGSKA (reference sequence). CDR3 sequence reads: CSASDRGIEKLLF. CDR3 bases: TGCAGTGCTAGCGACAGGGGGATCGAAAAACTGCTTTTT.

This clonotype has at least ten counts. The chain links TRBV12-3 or TRBV12-4 to TRBJ1-1; tentative D call: TRBD1 (6 bases). The CDR3 is 13 amino acids. V shed 5 bases and J shed 10 bases, with 17 bases lying between them. CDR3 region: CASSTGMEAGAFF. The DNA of the CDR3 is TGTGCCAGCAGTACAGGGATGGAGGCGGGAGCTTTCTTT.

This rearrangement joins TRBV20-1 to TRBJ2-3, with 8 bases aligning to TRBD2. The germline V gene has CDR1 DFQATT and CDR2 SNEGSKA (reference sequence). This CDR3 spans 14 amino acids. V was pared by 4 bases and J by 0 bases, with 3 bases of the junction left unmatched. The CDR3, as DNA: TGCAGTGCTACCGGGGGGGCAAGCACAGATACGCAGTATTTT. Its translation: CSATGGASTDTQYF.

Concerning this clonotype itself: Given a much more abundant clone one base away, this may be a read error. V and J are TRBV29-1 and TRBJ2-3, with unresolved D. The germline V gene has CDR1 SQVTM and CDR2 ANQGSEA. There are 11 residues in the CDR3. The V end was cut by 6 bases, the J end by 2 bases, with 6 bases between. CDR3 amino acids: CSVINTDTQYF. The CDR3 bases are TGCAGCGTCATTAACACAGATACGCAGTATTTT.

This clonotype was observed a few times. V is TRBV2 and J is TRBJ2-3; tentative D call: TRBD2 (6 bases). Germline V gives CDR1 SNHLY, CDR2 FYNNEI. The CDR3 runs to 15 residues. Between the trimmed V and J ends, which lost 6 bases and 4 bases, there was a span of 17 bases. CDR3 protein: CASSAIWRRADTQYF. The CDR3, as DNA: TGTGCCAGCAGCGCGATATGGCGGAGGGCAGATACGCAGTATTTT.

The chain carries TRBV29-1 and TRBJ2-7; no clear D gene. In germline, CDR1 is SQVTM, CDR2 ANQGSEA. The ends were cut back, 4 bases at V and 0 bases at J, with 7 bases in the middle. The CDR3 is 12 amino acids. CDR3 residues: CSVVESSYEQYF. CDR3 nucleotides: TGCAGCGTTGTGGAAAGCTCCTACGAGCAGTACTTC.